This TCR beta chain was captured in a study of T cell responses to AZD1222 COVID-19 vaccine. Study observations and caveats: Clonal diversity may have been underestimated in mostly white British donors. Nearly half of spike-specific TCRs reportedly target unmutated variant regions.

Libraries were prepared by immunoSEQ multiplex PCR; TCRdb keeps only in-frame clonotypes and omits some of them. The table includes approximately 130,000 clones, less than 95% detected once. Turning to this clone: The antigen remains unidentified.

The clonotype was recovered from an adult in good health. The source material was peripheral blood, sampled on day 0 of AZD1222 vaccination.

Here the CDR3 reads CSVEVSLNEQFF. In nucleotides, the CDR3 is TGCAGCGTTGAAGTTTCGCTCAATGAGCAGTTCTTC. This chain links TRBV29-1 with TRBJ2-1; no clear D gene. Germline V gives CDR1 SQVTM, CDR2 ANQGSEA. V lost 1 base to trimming and J lost 6 bases, with 7 bases between them. The CDR3 runs 12 residues.